This is a list of T cell receptor beta chains from one sample in a study of beta chain features in type 1 diabetes. TCRdb's table, derived via immunoSEQ multiplex PCR, lists solely in-frame clones and lacks some. The sample includes approximately 330,000 clones, approximately 10% of them seen just once. The sequenced sample was naive CD4+ T cells from blood. The receptors were sampled from a woman younger than 45 in good health. CDR3s include the opening cysteine and the closing phenylalanine or tryptophan. A D gene is named only where the DNA matches it firmly. The size entry is marked missing in some rows and otherwise reads once, few, many or a size class.

J gene | clone size | D gene | V gene | CDR3 DNA | CDR3 protein
TRBJ1-3 | few | . | TRBV6-5 | TGTGCCAGCAGTTACGGGGCAGGTGCGCTCGGAAACACCATATATTTT | CASSYGAGALGNTIYF
TRBJ2-5 | . | . | TRBV5-1 | TGCGCCAGCGAGGGGGTCGGAGAGACCCAGTACTTC | CASEGVGETQYF
TRBJ2-7 | . | TRBD2 | TRBV7-9 | TGTGCCACACAAACGGGACTAGCGGGAGTCAGCGAGCAGTACTTC | CATQTGLAGVSEQYF
TRBJ1-2 | . | TRBD1 | TRBV19 | TGTGCCAGTAGTATGGACAGGGGGAATGGCTACACCTTC | CASSMDRGNGYTF
TRBJ1-5 | . | TRBD1 | TRBV18 | TGTGCCAGCTCACCACCCCCGGCCAGGGGGCATCAGCCCCAGCATTTT | CASSPPPARGHQPQHF
TRBJ1-5 | . | . | TRBV2 | TGTGCCAGCAGTGCACTCGCGGGACGGCTGAATCAGCCCCAGCATTTT | CASSALAGRLNQPQHF
TRBJ2-1 | . | . | TRBV4-3 | TGCGCCAGCAGCCAAGACAAGCTCTACAATGAGCAGTTCTTC | CASSQDKLYNEQFF
TRBJ1-2 | . | TRBD1 | TRBV28 | TGTGCCAGCAGTTGGGACAGGGGGCGCGTTAATGGCTACACCTTC | CASSWDRGRVNGYTF
TRBJ1-1 | . | . | TRBV19 | TGTGCCAGTAGTCATCGGGTTTGGAACACTGAAGCTTTCTTT | CASSHRVWNTEAFF
TRBJ1-2 | . | TRBD1 | TRBV7-9 | TGTGCCAGCAGCTTGGGACAGGGGGAAGATGGCTACACCTTC | CASSLGQGEDGYTF
TRBJ2-7 | few | . | TRBV5-4 | TGTGCCAGCAGCTTGGACCAGGGTAACTACGAGCAGTACTTC | CASSLDQGNYEQYF
TRBJ2-7 | few | TRBD2 | TRBV5-1 | TGCGCCAGCAGGTCGGAGCGGGAGTGGTACGAGCAGTACTTC | CASRSEREWYEQYF
TRBJ2-3 | . | TRBD2 | TRBV7-2 | TGTGCCAGCAGCTTAGCGGGGACTAAAACAGATACGCAGTATTTT | CASSLAGTKTDTQYF
TRBJ2-1 | . | TRBD2 | TRBV7-3 | TGTGCCAGCAGCCATAGCGGGAGTTACAATGAGCAGTTCTTC | CASSHSGSYNEQFF
TRBJ2-7 | few | . | TRBV4-3 | TGCGCCAGCAGCCAAGGCCTCGGCGGGTACTCCTACGAGCAGTACTTC | CASSQGLGGYSYEQYF
TRBJ2-3 | . | . | TRBV7-9 | TGTGCCAGCAGCCGGGACTCCACCCCGCATACGCAGTATTTT | CASSRDSTPHTQYF
TRBJ2-1 | many | . | TRBV29-1 | TGCAGCGTTGAGCGGATCTACAATGAGCAGTTCTTC | CSVERIYNEQFF
TRBJ1-5 | . | . | TRBV21-1 | TGTGCCAGCAGCAAAGCTAGCCAACGACAGCCCCAGCATTTT | CASSKASQRQPQHF
TRBJ1-4 | . | . | TRBV4-3 | TGCGCCAGCAGCCAGGCAGACAGATTTTCAACTAATGAAAAACTGTTTTTT | CASSQADRFSTNEKLFF
TRBJ1-1 | few | . | TRBV11-2 | TGTGCCAGCAGCTTAGATCGTCGCGGGGGACGGACTGAAGCTTTCTTT | CASSLDRRGGRTEAFF
TRBJ1-2 | . | . | TRBV2 | TGTGCCAGCAGTAAAGGGGGGGAAGTACCAAACTATGGCTACACCTTC | CASSKGGEVPNYGYTF
TRBJ2-5 | once | TRBD2 | TRBV7-2 | TGTGCCAGCAGCTTAAGTCTAGCGGGAGGGTTAATGGAGACCCAGTACTTC | CASSLSLAGGLMETQYF
TRBJ2-4 | few | TRBD1 | TRBV5-5 | TGTGCCAGCAGCTGGGGGGACAGGGATGCGTACTTC | CASSWGDRDAYF
TRBJ2-7 | few | TRBD1 | TRBV30 | TGTGCCTGGACCCCTACTGGACAGGGCTCCTACGAGCAGTACTTC | CAWTPTGQGSYEQYF
TRBJ2-5 | few | TRBD2 | TRBV4-2 | TGTGCCAGCAGCCAAGCTAGCGGGAGAGGGCAAGAGACCCAGTACTTC | CASSQASGRGQETQYF
TRBJ2-3 | few | . | TRBV6-4 | TGTGCCGCCTTATTGGGCCAGACAGATACGCAGTATTTT | CAALLGQTDTQYF